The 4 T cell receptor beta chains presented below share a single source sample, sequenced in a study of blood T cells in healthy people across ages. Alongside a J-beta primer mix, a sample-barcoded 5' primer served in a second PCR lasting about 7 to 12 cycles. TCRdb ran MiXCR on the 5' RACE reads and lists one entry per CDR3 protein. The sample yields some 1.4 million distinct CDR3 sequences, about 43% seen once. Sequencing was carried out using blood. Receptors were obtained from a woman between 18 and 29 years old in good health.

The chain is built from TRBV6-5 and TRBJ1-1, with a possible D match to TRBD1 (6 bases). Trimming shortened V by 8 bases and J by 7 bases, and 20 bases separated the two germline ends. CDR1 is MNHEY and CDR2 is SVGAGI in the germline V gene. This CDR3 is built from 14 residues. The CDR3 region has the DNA TGTGCCAGCTCCAATCCTGGGACAACTCATGAAGCTTTCTTT. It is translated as CASSNPGTTHEAFF.

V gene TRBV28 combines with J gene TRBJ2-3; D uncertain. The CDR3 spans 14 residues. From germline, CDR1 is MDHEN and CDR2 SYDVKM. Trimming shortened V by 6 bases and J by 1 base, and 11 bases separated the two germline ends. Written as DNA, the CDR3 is TGTGCCAGCAGAGGCACCTCCCGCACAGATACGCAGTATTTT. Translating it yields CASRGTSRTDTQYF.

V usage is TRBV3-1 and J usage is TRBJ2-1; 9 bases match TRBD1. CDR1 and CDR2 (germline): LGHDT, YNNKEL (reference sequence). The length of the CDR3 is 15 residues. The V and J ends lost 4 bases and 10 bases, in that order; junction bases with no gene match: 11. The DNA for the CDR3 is TGTGCCAGCAGCCGCGGGACAGGGAGCTCCTACGAGCAGTTCTTC. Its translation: CASSRGTGSSYEQFF.

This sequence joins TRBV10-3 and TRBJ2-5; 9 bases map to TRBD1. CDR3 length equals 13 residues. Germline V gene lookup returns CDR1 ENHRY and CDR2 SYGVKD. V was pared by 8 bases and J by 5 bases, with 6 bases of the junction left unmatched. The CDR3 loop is CAIGTGGRETQYF. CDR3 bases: TGTGCCATCGGCACAGGGGGCCGGGAGACCCAGTACTTC.